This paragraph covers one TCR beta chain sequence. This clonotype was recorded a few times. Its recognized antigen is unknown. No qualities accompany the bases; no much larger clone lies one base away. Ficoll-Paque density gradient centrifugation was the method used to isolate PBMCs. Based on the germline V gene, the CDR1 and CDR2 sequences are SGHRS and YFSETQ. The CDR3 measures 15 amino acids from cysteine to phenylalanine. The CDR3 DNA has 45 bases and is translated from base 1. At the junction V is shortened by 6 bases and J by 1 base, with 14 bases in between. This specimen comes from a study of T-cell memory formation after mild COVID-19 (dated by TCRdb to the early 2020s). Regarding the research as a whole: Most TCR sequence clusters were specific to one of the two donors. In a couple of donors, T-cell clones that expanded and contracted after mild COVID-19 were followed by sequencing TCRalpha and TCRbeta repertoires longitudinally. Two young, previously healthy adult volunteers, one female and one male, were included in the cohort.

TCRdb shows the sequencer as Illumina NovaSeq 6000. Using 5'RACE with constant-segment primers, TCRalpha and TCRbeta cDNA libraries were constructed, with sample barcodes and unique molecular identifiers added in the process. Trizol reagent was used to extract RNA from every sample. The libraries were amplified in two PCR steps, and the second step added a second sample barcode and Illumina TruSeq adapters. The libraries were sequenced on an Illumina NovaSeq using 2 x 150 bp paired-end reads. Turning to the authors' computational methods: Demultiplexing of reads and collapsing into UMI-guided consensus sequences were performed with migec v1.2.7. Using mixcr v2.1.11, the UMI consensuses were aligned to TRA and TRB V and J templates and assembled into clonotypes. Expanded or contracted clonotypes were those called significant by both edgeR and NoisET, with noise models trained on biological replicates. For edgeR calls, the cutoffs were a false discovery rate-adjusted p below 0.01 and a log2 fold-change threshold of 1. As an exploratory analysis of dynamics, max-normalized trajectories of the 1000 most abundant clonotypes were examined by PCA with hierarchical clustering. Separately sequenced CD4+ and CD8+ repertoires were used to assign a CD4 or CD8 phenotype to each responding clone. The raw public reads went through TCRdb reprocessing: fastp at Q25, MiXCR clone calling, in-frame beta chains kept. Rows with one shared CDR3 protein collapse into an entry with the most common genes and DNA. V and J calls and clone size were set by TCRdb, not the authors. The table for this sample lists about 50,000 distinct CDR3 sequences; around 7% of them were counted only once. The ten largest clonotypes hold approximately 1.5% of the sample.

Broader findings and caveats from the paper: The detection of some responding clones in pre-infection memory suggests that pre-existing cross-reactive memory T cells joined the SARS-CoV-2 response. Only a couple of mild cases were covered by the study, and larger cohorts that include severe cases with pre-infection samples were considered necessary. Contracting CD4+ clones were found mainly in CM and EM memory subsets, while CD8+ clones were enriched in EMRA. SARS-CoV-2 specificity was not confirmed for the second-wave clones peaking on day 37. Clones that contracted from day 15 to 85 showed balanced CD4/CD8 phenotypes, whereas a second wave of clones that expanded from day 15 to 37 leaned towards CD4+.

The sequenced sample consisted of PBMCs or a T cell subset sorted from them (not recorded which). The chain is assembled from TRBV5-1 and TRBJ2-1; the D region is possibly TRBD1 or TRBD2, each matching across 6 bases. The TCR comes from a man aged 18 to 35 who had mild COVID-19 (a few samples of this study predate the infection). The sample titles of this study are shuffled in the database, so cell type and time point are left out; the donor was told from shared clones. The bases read TGCGCCAGCAAGTTGGAGGGGGTATCCTACAATGAGCAGTTCTTC. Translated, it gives CASKLEGVSYNEQFF.